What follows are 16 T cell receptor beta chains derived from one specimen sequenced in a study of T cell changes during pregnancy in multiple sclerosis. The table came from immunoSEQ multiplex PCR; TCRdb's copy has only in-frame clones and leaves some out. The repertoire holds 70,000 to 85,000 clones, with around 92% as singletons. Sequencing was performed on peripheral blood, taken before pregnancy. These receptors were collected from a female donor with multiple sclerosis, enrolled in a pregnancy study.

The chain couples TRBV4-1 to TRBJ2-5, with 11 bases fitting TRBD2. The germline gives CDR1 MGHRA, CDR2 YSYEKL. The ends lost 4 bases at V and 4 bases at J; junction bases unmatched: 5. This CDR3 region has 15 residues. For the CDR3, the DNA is TGCGCCAGCAGCCGTGTAGCGGGGGGGGGAGAGACCCAGTACTTC. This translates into CASSRVAGGGETQYF.

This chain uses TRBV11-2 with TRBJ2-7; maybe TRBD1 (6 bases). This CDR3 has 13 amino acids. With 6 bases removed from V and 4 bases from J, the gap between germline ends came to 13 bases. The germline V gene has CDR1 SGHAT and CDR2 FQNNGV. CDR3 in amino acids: CASSANQGYEQYF. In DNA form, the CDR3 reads TGTGCCAGCAGTGCTAACCAGGGGTACGAGCAGTACTTC.

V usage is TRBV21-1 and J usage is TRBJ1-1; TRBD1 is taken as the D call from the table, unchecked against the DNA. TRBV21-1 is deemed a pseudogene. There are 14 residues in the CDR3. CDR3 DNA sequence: TGTGCCAGCAAATTGGACAGGGGGAACACTGAAGCTTTCTTT. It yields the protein CASKLDRGNTEAFF.

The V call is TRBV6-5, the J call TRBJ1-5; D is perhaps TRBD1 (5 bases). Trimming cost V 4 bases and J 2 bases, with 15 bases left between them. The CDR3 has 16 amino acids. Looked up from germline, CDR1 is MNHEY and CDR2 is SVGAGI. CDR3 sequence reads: CASSSFTGGGNQPQHF. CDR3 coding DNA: TGTGCCAGCAGTTCATTCACCGGGGGGGGCAATCAGCCCCAGCATTTT.

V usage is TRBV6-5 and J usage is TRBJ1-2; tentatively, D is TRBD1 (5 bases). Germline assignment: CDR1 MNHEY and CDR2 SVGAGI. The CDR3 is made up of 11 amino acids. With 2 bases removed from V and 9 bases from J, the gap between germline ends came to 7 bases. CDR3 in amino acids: CASSYGGSYTF. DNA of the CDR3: TGTGCCAGCAGTTACGGGGGGAGCTACACCTTC.

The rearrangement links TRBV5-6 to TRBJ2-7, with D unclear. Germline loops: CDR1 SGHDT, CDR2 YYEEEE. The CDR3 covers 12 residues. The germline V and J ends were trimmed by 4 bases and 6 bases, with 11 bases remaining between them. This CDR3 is CASSTNKVEQYF. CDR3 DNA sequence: TGTGCCAGCAGCACTAATAAGGTCGAGCAGTACTTC.

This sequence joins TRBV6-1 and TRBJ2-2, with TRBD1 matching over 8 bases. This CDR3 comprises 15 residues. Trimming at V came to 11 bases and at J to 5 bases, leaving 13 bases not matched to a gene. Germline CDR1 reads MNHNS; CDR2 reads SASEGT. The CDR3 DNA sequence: TGTGCCGTGAGCCCGGCAGGGGGCTATACCGGGGAGCTGTTTTTT. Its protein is CAVSPAGGYTGELFF.

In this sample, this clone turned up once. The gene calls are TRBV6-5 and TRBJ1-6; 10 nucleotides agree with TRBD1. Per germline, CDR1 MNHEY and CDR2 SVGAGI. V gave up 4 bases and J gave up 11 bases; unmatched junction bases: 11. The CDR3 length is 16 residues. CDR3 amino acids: CASSSQSDRGSTPLHF. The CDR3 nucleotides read TGTGCCAGCAGTTCCCAGTCGGACAGGGGGAGTACACCCCTCCACTTT.

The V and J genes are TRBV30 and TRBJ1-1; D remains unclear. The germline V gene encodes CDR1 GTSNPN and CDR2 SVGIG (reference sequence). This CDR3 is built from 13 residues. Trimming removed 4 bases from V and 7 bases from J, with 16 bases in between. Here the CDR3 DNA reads TGTGCCTGGATTAAGGTGCGGGTTGGTGAAGCTTTCTTT. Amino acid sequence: CAWIKVRVGEAFF.

The CDR3 coding sequence is TGTGCCAGCAGTTACCGGGACAGCCGCAACTATGGCTACACCTTC. Translated: CASSYRDSRNYGYTF. The chain is built from TRBV6-5 and TRBJ1-2; 7 bases map to TRBD1. The ends lost 2 bases at V and 2 bases at J; junction bases unmatched: 5. The CDR3 sequence is 15 residues long. Germline-derived CDR1 and CDR2 are MNHEY and SVGAGI.

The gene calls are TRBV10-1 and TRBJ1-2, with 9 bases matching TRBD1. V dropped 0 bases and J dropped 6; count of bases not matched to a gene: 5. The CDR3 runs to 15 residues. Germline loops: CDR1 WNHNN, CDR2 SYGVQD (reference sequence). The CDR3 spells CASSESNRGPDGYTF. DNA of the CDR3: TGCGCCAGCAGTGAGTCAAACAGGGGGCCTGATGGCTACACCTTC.

In DNA form, the CDR3 reads TGTGCCAGCAGACCAGGGGGAATGAACACTGAAGCTTTCTTT. Its protein product is CASRPGGMNTEAFF. This sequence joins TRBV7-3 and TRBJ1-1, with TRBD1 identical over 7 bases. Trimming cost V 6 bases and J 0 bases; bases outside gene matches: 4. Germline V gene sequence: CDR1 SGHTA, CDR2 FQGTGA. The length of the CDR3 is 14 residues.

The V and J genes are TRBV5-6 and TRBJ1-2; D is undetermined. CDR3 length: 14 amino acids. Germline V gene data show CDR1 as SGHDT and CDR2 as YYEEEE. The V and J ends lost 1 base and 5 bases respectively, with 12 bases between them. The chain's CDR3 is CASSLRLREYGYTF. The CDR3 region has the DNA TGTGCCAGCAGCTTGAGGTTGCGGGAATATGGCTACACCTTC.

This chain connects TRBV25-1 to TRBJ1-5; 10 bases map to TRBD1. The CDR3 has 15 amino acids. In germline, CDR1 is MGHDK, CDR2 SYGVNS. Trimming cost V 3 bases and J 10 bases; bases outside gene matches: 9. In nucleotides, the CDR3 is TGTGCCAGCAGTGAGGGACAGGGGACCGGTCGACCCCAGCATTTT. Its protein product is CASSEGQGTGRPQHF.

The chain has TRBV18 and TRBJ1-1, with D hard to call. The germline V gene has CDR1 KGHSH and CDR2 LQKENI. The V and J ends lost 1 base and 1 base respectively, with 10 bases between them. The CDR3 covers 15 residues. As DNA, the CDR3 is TGTGCCAGCTCACCACTTGGAGAGCGGAACACTGAAGCTTTCTTT. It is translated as CASSPLGERNTEAFF.

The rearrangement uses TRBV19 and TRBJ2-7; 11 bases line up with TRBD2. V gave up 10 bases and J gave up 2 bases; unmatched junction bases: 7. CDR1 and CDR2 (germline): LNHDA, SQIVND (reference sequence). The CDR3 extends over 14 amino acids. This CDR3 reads CATHGTSGPYEQYF. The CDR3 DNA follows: TGTGCCACTCATGGGACTAGCGGTCCCTACGAGCAGTACTTC.